This is a list of T cell receptor beta chains from one sample in a study of type 1 and type 2 diabetes patients. A single record per CDR3 protein comes from TCRdb applying MiXCR to the multiplex PCR reads. The table lists approximately 260,000 distinct CDR3 sequences, roughly 50% of them singletons. Sequenced sample: peripheral blood mononuclear cells (PBMCs). These receptor sequences come from a man in his late teens or twenties with type 2 diabetes. The CDR3 runs from the conserved cysteine through the conserved F or W. D genes are given only for firm matches. A clone size is listed for some rows: how often the clone was seen (once, few, many), or a class if it is expanded.

D gene,clone size,V gene,J gene,CDR3 protein,CDR3 DNA
TRBD2,once,TRBV7-9,TRBJ2-1,CASSSKGLAGGYEQFF,TGTGCCAGCAGCTCAAAGGGACTAGCGGGAGGCTATGAGCAGTTCTTC
NA,medium-sized,TRBV19,TRBJ2-7,CASSPGVSYEQYF,TGTGCCAGTAGCCCTGGGGTATCCTACGAGCAGTACTTC
TRBD2,NA,TRBV4-3,TRBJ2-3,CASSQDLGGGPSTDTQYF,TGCGCCAGCAGCCAAGATCTGGGCGGGGGGCCTAGCACAGATACGCAGTATTTT
NA,few,TRBV19,TRBJ2-5,CASSIVGTAQETQYF,TGTGCCAGTAGTATTGTAGGAACAGCCCAAGAGACCCAGTACTTC
NA,many,TRBV29-1,TRBJ2-7,CSVSEAYEQYF,TGCAGCGTTTCAGAGGCCTACGAGCAGTACTTC
NA,few,TRBV5-1,TRBJ1-2,CASSLGASGYTF,TGCGCCAGCAGCTTGGGGGCGTCTGGCTACACCTTC
NA,few,TRBV2,TRBJ1-1,CATKNGVNTEAFF,TGTGCCACTAAAAATGGGGTAAACACTGAAGCTTTCTTT
NA,few,TRBV7-9,TRBJ1-6,CASSSRKSYNSPLHF,TGTGCCAGCAGCTCACGGAAATCCTATAATTCACCCCTCCACTTT
NA,NA,TRBV12-3/TRBV12-4,TRBJ1-1,CASSIQAPDTEAFF,TGTGCCAGCAGTATACAGGCCCCTGACACTGAAGCTTTCTTT
NA,NA,TRBV7-2,TRBJ2-3,CASSLETRATQYF,TGTGCCAGCAGCCTCGAGACCAGGGCGACGCAGTATTTT
TRBD1,NA,TRBV2,TRBJ1-5,CASSGQGHQPQHF,TGTGCCAGCTCGGGACAGGGACATCAGCCCCAGCATTTT
NA,NA,TRBV30,TRBJ1-6,CAWSSSGPGNSPLHF,TGTGCCTGGAGTTCTTCAGGGCCCGGCAATTCACCCCTCCACTTT
NA,NA,TRBV12-3/TRBV12-4,TRBJ1-6,CASGGAGNSPLHF,TGTGCCAGCGGCGGTGCAGGGAATTCACCCCTCCACTTT
NA,NA,TRBV7-3,TRBJ2-5,CASSLTEWEAQYF,TGTGCCAGCAGCTTAACGGAGTGGGAGGCCCAGTACTTC
TRBD2,NA,TRBV12-3/TRBV12-4,TRBJ2-1,CTSSAGLDEQFF,TGTACCAGCAGCGCGGGACTAGATGAGCAGTTCTTC
TRBD1,few,TRBV2,TRBJ1-5,CASSRDREVQPQHF,TGTGCCAGCAGCCGGGACAGGGAGGTTCAGCCCCAGCATTTT
NA,NA,TRBV10-1,TRBJ1-3,CASSESGSGNTIYF,TGCGCCAGCAGCGAGTCAGGGTCTGGAAACACCATATATTTT
NA,few,TRBV4-2,TRBJ2-7,CASSEGGYRAYEQYF,TGTGCCAGCAGTGAAGGGGGGTATCGGGCCTACGAGCAGTACTTC
NA,NA,TRBV24-1,TRBJ2-3,CAIGGGPDTQYF,TGTGCCATAGGGGGGGGCCCAGATACGCAGTATTTT
NA,NA,TRBV30,TRBJ1-4,CAWRDSNEKLFF,TGTGCCTGGAGAGACTCTAATGAAAAACTGTTTTTT